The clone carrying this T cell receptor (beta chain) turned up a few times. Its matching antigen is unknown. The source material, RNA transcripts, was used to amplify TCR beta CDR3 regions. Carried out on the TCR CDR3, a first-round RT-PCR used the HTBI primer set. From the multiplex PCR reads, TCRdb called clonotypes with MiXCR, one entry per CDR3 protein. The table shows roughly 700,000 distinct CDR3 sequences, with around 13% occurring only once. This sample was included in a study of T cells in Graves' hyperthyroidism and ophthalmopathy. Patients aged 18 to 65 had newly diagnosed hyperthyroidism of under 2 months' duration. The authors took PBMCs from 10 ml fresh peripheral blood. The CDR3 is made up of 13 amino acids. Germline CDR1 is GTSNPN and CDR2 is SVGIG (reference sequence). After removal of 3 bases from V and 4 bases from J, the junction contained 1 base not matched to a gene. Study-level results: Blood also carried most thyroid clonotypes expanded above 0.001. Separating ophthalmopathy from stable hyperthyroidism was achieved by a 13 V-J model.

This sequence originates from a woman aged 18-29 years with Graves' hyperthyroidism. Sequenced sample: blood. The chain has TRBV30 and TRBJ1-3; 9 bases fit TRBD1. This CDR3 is CAWRDRGGNTIYF. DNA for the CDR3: TGTGCCTGGAGGGACAGGGGCGGAAACACCATATATTTT. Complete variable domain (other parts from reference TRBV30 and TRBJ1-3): SQTIHQWPATLVQPVGSPLSLECTVEGTSNPNLYWYRQAAGRGLQLLFYSVGIGQISSEVPQNLSASRPQDRQFILSSKKLLLSDSGFYLCAWRDRGGNTIYFGEGSWLTVV.